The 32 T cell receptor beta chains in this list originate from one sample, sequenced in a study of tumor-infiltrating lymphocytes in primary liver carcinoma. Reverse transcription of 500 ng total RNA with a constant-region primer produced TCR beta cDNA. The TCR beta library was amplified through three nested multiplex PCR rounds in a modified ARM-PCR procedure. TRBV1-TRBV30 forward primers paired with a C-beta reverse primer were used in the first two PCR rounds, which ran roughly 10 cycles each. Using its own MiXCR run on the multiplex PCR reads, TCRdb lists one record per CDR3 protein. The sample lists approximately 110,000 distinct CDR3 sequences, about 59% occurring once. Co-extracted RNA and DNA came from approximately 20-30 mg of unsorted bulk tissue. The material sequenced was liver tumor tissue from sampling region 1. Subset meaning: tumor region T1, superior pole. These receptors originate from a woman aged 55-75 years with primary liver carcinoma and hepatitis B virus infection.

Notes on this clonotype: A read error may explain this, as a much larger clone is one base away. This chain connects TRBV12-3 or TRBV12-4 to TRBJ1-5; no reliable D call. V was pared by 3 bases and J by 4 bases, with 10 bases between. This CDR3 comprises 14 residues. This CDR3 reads CASSFVTANQPQHF. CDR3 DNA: TGTGCCAGCAGTTTTGTAACGGCTAATCAGCCCCAGCATTTT.

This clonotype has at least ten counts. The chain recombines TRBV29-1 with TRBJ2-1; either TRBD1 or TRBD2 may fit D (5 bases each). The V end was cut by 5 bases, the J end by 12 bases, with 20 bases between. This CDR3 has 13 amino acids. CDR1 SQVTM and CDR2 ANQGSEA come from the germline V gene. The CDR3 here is CSVPGPGTLGQFF. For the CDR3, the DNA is TGCAGCGTTCCTGGTCCTGGGACGTTGGGGCAGTTCTTC.

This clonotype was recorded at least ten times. The CDR3 nucleotides are TGTGCCAGCAGCTTACAGGCGACTGAAGCTTTCTTT. Translation gives CASSLQATEAFF. The chain combines TRBV11-1 with TRBJ1-1; D is ambiguous. Germline CDR1 and CDR2: SGHAT and FQDESV (reference sequence). Trimming removed 2 bases from V and 5 bases from J, with 6 bases in between. The CDR3 extends over 12 amino acids.

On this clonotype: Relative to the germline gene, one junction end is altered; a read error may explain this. In nucleotides, the CDR3 is TGTGCCATCAGGCGGGATGGCCAAGAGACCCAGTGCTTC. It translates to CAIRRDGQETQCF. The rearrangement links TRBV10-3 to TRBJ2-5, with a weak D call TRBD2 (6 bases). The CDR3 is 13 residues long. Germline V lookup: CDR1 ENHRY, CDR2 SYGVKD.

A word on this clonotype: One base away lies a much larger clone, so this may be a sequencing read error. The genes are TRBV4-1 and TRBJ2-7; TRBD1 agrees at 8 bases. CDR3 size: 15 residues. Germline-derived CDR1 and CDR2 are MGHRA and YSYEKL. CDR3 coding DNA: TGCGCCAGCAGCCCCCAGGGGGCAGGGAACTACGAGCAGTGCTTC. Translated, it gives CASSPQGAGNYEQCF.

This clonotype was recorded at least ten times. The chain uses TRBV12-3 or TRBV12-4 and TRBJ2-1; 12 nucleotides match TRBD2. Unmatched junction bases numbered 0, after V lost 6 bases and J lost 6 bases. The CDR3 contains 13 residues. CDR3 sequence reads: CASRTSGSNEQFF. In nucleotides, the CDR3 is TGTGCCAGCAGGACTAGCGGGAGCAATGAGCAGTTCTTC.

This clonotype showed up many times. CDR3 protein: CSAGRGNEQFF. In DNA, the CDR3 is TGCAGCGCAGGCAGGGGGAATGAGCAGTTCTTC. The chain employs TRBV29-1 and TRBJ2-1; 7 bases match TRBD1. The CDR3 sequence is 11 residues long. Germline V gene data show CDR1 as SQVTM and CDR2 as ANQGSEA. V shed 7 bases, J shed 7 bases, and the junction held 4 bases outside the gene matches.

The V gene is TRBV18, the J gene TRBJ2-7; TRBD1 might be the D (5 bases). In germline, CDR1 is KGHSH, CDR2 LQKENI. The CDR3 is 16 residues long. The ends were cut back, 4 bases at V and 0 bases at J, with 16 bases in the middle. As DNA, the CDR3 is TGTGCCAGCTCACTAAGGCAGGGTCGAATCTCCTACGAGCAGTACTTC. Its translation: CASSLRQGRISYEQYF.

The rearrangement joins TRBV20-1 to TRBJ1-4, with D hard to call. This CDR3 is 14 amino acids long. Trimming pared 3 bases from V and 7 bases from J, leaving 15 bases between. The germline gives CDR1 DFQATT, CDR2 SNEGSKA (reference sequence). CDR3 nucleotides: TGCAGTGCTAGCCGGTCGGACCGGGGTGAAAAACTGTTTTTT. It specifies CSASRSDRGEKLFF.

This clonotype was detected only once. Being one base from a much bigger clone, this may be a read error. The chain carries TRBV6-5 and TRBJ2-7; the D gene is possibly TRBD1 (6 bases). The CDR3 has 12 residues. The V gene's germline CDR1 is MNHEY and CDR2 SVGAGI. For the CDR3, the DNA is TGTGCCAACAGTACAGGGTCGAGGGAGCAGTACTTC. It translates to CANSTGSREQYF.

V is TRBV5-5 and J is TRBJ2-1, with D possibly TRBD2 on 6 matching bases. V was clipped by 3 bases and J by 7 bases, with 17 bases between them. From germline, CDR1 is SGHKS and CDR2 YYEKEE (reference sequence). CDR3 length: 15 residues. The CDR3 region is CASSSQGGKGNEQFF. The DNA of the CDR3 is TGTGCCAGCAGCTCGCAAGGCGGGAAGGGTAATGAGCAGTTCTTC. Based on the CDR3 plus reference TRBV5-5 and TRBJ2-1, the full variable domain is DAGVTQSPTHLIKTRGQQVTLRCSPISGHKSVSWYQQVLGQGPQFIFQYYEKEERGRGNFPDRFSARQFPNYSSELNVNALLLGDSALYLCASSSQGGKGNEQFFGPGTRLTVL.

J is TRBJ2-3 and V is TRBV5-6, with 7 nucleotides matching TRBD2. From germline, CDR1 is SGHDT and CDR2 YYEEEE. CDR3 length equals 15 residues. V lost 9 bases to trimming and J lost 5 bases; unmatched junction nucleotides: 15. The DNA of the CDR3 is TGTGCCACCCGGAGTACCCCCCGCGGGGGAGATACGCAGTATTTT. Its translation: CATRSTPRGGDTQYF.

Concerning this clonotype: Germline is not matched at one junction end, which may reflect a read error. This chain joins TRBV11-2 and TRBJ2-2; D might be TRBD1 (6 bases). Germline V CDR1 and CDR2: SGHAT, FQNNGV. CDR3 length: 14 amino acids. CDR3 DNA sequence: TGTGCCAGCAGCCCTTATAGACAGGTCGGGGAGCAGTTTTTT. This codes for CASSPYRQVGEQFF.

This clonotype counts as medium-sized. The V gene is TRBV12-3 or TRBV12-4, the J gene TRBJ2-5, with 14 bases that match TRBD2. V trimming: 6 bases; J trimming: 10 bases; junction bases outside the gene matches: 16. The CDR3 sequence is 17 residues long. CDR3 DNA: TGTGCCAGCAGAAGACTAGCGGGAGGGCCAAGAGTAGAAGACCAGTACTTC. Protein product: CASRRLAGGPRVEDQYF.

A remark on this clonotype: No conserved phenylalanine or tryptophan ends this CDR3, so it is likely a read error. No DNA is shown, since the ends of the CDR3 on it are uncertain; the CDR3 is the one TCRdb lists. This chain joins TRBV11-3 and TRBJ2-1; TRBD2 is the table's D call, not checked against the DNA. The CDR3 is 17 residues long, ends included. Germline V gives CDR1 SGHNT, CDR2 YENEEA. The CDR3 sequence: CASSFPKGTSAYNERFL.

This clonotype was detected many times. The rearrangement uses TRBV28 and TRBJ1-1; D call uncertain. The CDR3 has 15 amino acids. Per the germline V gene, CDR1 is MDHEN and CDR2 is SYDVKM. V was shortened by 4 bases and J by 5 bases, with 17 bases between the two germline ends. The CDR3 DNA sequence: TGTGCCAGCAGTTCCGCCCCTCCCGCGGGTACTGAAGCTTTCTTT. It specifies CASSSAPPAGTEAFF.

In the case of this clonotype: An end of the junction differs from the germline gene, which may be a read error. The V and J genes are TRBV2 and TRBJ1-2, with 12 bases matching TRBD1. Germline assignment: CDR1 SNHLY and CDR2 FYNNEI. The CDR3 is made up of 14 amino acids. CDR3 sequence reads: CVSSGDRGRDGYTF. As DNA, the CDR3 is TGTGTCAGCAGTGGGGACAGGGGGCGGGATGGCTACACCTTC.

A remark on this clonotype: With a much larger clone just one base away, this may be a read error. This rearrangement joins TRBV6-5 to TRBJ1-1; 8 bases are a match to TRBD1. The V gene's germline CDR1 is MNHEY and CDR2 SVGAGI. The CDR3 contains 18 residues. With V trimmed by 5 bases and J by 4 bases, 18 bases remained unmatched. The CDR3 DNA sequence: TGTGCCAGCAGTCCTATCCGGACAGGGTGGGATATGGGCACTGAAGCTTTCTTT. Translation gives CASSPIRTGWDMGTEAFF.

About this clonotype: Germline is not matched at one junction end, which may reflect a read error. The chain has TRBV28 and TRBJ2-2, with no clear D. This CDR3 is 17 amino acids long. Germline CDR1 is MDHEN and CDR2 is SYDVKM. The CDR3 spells CAGSSTQRVTPAGELFF. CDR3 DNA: TGTGCCGGCAGTTCGACGCAAAGGGTAACACCGGCCGGGGAGCTGTTTTTT.

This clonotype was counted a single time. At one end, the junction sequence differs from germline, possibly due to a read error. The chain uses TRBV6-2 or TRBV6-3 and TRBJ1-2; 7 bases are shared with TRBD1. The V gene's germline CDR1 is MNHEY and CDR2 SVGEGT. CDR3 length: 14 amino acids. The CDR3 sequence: CASRQGTTNYGYAF. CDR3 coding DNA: TGTGCCAGCAGACAGGGGACTACTAACTATGGCTACGCCTTC.

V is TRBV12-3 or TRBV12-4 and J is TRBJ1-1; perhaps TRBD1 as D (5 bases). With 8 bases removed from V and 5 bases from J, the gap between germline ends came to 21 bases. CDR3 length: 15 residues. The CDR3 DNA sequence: TGTGCCAGCCAATCGGGGGTAGGGTTTAATACTGAAGCTTTCTTT. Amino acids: CASQSGVGFNTEAFF.

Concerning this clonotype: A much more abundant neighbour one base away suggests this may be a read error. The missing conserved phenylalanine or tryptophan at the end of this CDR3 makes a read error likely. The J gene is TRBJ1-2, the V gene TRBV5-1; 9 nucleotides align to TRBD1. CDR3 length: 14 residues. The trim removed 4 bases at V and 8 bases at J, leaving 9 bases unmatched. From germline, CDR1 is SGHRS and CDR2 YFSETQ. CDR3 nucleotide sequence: TGCGCCAGCAGCCAAGCCGGGACAGGGCGCGGCTACACCTCC. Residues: CASSQAGTGRGYTS.

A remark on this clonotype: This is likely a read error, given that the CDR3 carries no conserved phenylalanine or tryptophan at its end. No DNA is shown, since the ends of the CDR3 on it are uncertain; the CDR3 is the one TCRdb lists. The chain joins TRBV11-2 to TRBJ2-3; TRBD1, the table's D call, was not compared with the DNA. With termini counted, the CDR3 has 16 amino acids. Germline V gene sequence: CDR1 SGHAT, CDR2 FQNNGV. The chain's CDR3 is CASSLVYQGPTDTRYL.

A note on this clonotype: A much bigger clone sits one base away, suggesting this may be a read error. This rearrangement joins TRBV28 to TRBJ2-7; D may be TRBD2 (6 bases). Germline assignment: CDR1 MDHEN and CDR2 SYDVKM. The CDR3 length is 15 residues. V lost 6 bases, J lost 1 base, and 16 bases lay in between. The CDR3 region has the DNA TGTGCCAGCAGCCGCCCGCGGGGCAGATCCTACGAGCAGTACTTC. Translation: CASSRPRGRSYEQYF.

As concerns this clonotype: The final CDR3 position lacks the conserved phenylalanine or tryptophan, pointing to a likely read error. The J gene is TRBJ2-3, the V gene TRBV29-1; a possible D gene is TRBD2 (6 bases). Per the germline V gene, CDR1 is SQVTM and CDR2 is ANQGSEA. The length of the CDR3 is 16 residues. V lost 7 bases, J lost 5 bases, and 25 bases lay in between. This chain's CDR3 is CSAKLLVGGLRDTQYC. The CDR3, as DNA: TGCAGCGCCAAGCTCCTTGTGGGAGGACTAAGAGATACGCAGTATTGT.

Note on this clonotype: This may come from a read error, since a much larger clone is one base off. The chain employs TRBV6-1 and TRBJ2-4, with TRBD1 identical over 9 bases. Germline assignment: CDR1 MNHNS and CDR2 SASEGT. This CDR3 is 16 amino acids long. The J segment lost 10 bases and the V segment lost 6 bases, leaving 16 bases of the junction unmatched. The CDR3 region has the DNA TGTGCCAGCAGCAGGACAGGGGACGGGGCCTTCGAGATTCAGTACTTC. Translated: CASSRTGDGAFEIQYF.

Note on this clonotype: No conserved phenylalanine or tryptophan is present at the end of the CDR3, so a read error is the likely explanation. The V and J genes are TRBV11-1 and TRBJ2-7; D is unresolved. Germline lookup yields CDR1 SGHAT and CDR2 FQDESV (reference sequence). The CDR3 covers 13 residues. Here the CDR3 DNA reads TGTGCCGGCAGCCCAAGGACGGACTACGAGCAGTACCTC. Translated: CAGSPRTDYEQYL.

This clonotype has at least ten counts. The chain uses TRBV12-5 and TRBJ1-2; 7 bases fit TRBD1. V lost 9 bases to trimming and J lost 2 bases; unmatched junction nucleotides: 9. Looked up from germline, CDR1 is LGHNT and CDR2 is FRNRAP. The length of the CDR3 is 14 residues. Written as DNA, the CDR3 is TGTGCTAGCGCGAGGGACAGCGCCAACTATGGCTACACCTTC. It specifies CASARDSANYGYTF.

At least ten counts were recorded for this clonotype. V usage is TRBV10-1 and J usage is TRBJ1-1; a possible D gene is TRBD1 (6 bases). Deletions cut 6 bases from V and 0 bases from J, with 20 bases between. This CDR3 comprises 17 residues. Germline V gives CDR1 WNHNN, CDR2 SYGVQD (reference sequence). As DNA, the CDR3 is TGCGCCAGCAGGGACAGCTCAGCGGGGCTGTTGAACACTGAAGCTTTCTTT. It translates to CASRDSSAGLLNTEAFF.

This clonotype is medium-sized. CDR3 amino acids: CASGQGHGYTF. CDR3 coding DNA: TGTGCCAGCGGACAGGGTCATGGCTACACCTTC. The J gene is TRBJ1-2, the V gene TRBV11-2, with 8 positions matching TRBD1. Germline CDR1 reads SGHAT; CDR2 reads FQNNGV. The trim removed 8 bases at V and 6 bases at J, leaving 2 bases unmatched. The length of the CDR3 is 11 residues.

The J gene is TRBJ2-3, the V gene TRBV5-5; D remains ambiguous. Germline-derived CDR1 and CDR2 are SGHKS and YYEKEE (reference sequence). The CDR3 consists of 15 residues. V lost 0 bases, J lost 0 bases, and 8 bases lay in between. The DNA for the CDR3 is TGTGCCAGCAGCTTGGACAGTTCGAGCACAGATACGCAGTATTTT. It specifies CASSLDSSSTDTQYF.

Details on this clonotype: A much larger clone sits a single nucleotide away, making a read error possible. As DNA, the CDR3 is TGTGCCAGCAGTTTCGCGGGGGGGCCAACCTACGAGCAGTACTTC. Amino acid sequence: CASSFAGGPTYEQYF. The chain couples TRBV12-3 or TRBV12-4 to TRBJ2-7; TRBD2 aligns across 9 bases. CDR3 length equals 15 residues. J gave up 2 bases and V 3 bases, and 5 bases lay outside the gene matches.